A single sample is the source of the 4 T cell receptor beta chains below, sequenced in a study of identical twins. From the 5' RACE reads, TCRdb called clonotypes with MiXCR, one entry per CDR3 protein. Of more than 600,000 distinct CDR3 sequences listed, 15% to 20% are singletons. The data were also submitted as part of a second study, on T cells expressing NK-cell markers.

Sample: PBMCs. The receptors were sampled from a young woman in good health.

This clonotype was recorded many times. The J gene is TRBJ2-3, the V gene TRBV12-3 or TRBV12-4; D not resolved. The ends were cut back, 6 bases at V and 9 bases at J, with 10 bases in the middle. The CDR3 runs to 11 residues. The CDR3 DNA is TGTGCCAGCAGGATCCAAAGGACGCAGTATTTT. Translated, it gives CASRIQRTQYF.

This clonotype was counted ten times or more. This rearrangement joins TRBV6-5 to TRBJ1-6, with D possibly TRBD1 on 6 matching bases. CDR3 size: 17 residues. The V gene lost 6 bases and the J gene lost 1 base, with 16 bases spanning the gap. Germline V gene sequence: CDR1 MNHEY, CDR2 SVGAGI. CDR3 sequence (DNA): TGTGCCAGCAGCTTAAGTTCAGGGGTGTCCTATAATTCACCCCTCCACTTT. It is translated as CASSLSSGVSYNSPLHF.

The gene calls are TRBV6-1 and TRBJ2-2, with D possibly matching TRBD2 (7 bases). V lost 7 bases, J lost 4 bases, and 22 bases lay in between. The germline V gene encodes CDR1 MNHNS and CDR2 SASEGT. This CDR3 is built from 17 residues. Here the CDR3 reads CASTPRGGGSGTGELFF. The CDR3, as DNA: TGTGCCAGCACCCCGAGGGGGGGAGGTTCAGGCACCGGGGAGCTGTTTTTT.

The CDR3 protein is CASSQDRGNSNNEQFF. CDR3 DNA: TGCGCCAGCAGCCAAGATCGCGGTAACAGCAACAATGAGCAGTTCTTC. The V and J genes are TRBV4-3 and TRBJ2-1, with unresolved D. This CDR3 contains 16 residues. Trimming shortened V by 0 bases and J by 5 bases, and 14 bases separated the two germline ends. Germline CDR1 reads LGHNA; CDR2 reads YSLEER.